This T cell receptor (beta chain) was captured in a study of CD8 T cells in Susac syndrome. General study findings and limits: Regarding the TCR sequencing and HLA analysis, the study admitted that a relatively small number of individuals were involved.

cDNA came from about 0.46 to 1 ug RNA primed by random hexamers. An immunoSEQ multiplex PCR generated amplified TCR beta CDR3 products spanning 54 Vbeta and 13 Jbeta. TCRdb analysed the immunoSEQ multiplex PCR reads with MiXCR anew, one entry per CDR3 protein. This sample has over 130,000 distinct CDR3 sequences; about 95% occur once, and the top ten carry 0.11%. Sequencing targeted TCR beta in T cells from blood (CD8+ and CD4+). Through negative isolation, CD4+ and CD8+ T cells were obtained, while TEMRA cells were enriched using FACS. As concerns this clonotype: Its antigen is not known.

V shed 5 bases and J shed 5 bases, with 16 bases lying between them. The CDR3 has 15 amino acids. Sequences were obtained from CD4+ T cells from PBMCs. This TCR came from a human donor with multiple sclerosis. This chain joins TRBV12-3 or TRBV12-4 and TRBJ2-1, with D possibly being TRBD1 (5 bases). The CDR3 coding sequence is TGTGCCAGCAGTCTTACAGGCTCGCCCCACAATGAGCAGTTCTTC. It specifies CASSLTGSPHNEQFF.